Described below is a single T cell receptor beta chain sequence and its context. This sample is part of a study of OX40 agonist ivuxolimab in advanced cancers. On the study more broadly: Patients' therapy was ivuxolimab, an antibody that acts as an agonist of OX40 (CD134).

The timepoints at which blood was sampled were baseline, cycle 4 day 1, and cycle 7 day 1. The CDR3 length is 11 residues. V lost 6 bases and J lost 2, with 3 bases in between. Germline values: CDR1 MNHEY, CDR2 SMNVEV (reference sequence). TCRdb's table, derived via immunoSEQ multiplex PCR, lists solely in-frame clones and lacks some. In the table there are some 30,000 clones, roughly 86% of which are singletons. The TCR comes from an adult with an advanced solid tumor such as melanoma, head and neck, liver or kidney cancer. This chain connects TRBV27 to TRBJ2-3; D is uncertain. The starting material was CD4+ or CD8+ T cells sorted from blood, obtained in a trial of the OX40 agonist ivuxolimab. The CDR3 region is CASSDTDTQYF. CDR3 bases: TGTGCCAGCAGCGACACAGATACGCAGTATTTT.